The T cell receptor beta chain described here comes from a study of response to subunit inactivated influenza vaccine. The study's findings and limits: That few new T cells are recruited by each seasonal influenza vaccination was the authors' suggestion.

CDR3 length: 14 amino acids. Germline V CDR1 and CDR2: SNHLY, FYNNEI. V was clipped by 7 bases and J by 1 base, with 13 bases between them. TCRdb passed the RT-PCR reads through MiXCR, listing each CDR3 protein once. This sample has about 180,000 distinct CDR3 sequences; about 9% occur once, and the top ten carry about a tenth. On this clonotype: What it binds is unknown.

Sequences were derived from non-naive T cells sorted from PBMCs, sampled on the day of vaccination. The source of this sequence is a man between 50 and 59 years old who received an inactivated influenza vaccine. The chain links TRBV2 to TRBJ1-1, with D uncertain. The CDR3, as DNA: TGTGCCAGCAAGTGGGAGAGAACGAACACTGAAGCTTTCTTT. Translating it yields CASKWERTNTEAFF.